A single count supports the clone carrying this T cell receptor (beta chain). The target antigen is unknown. This record belongs to a study of a mutant IDH1 vaccine in newly diagnosed glioma. Time point specified: week 47, end of study. In every dose of vaccine, 300 ug of mutant IDH1 20-mer peptide was given alongside topical imiquimod. Generated by immunoSEQ multiplex PCR, the TCRdb table keeps only in-frame clones and is missing some. The sample includes about 50,000 clones, 70% to 85% of them seen just once. The CDR3 runs 12 residues. Germline CDR1 is SGHTA and CDR2 is FQGNSA. V was cut by 2 bases and J by 7 bases, with 6 bases left in between.

The specimen was PBMCs, collected from a glioma patient whose treatment included an IDH1 peptide vaccine. This chain connects TRBV7-2 to TRBJ2-1, with no clear D. This TCR came from a woman aged 25 to 39 with glioma. Some clones in this sample may be carry-over from other donors' samples. The CDR3 loop reads CASSLYLNEQFF. The CDR3 nucleotides read TGTGCCAGCAGCTTATACTTGAATGAGCAGTTCTTC.